This T cell receptor beta chain was sequenced for a study of shared clonotypes between healthy human individuals. Across the study: Each donor's CD8 memory used one plate, CD8 naive two, each CD4 subset three. Study-level findings and limits: Generally, naive subsets came out with larger estimated richness than memory subsets. Between a handful of donors, naive CD4 clonotypes were shared at a level of around 4.9%.

CD45RO-negative, CCR7-positively selected cells formed the naive CD8 fraction, excluding terminally differentiated effector memory CD45RA+ cells. Donors, healthy HIV-negative adults, lacked recent acute infections or vaccinations. Only in-frame clones appear in the TCRdb table, and some are missing; sequencing was by immunoSEQ multiplex PCR. Among 650,000 to 800,000 clones, about 90% were seen once, and the ten largest hold approximately 25%. On this clone itself: Its specificity is not known.

This TCR came from a young man in good health. The sample comprised naive CD8+ T cells sorted from blood.

CDR3 sequence: CASGLGLGQENTEAFF. The CDR3 region has the DNA TGTGCTAGTGGTTTGGGTCTCGGACAGGAAAACACTGAAGCTTTCTTT. This chain links TRBV12-5 with TRBJ1-1; 7 bases agree with TRBD1. Germline V gene data show CDR1 as LGHNT and CDR2 as FRNRAP. The length of the CDR3 is 16 residues. V trimming: 1 base; J trimming: 2 bases; junction bases outside the gene matches: 7.